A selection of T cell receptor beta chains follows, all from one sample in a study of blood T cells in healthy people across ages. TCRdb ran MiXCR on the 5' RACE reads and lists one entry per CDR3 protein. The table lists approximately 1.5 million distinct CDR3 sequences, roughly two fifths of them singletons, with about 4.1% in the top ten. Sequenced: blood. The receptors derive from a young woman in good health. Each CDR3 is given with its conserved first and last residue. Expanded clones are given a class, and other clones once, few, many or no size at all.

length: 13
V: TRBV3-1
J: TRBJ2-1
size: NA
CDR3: CASSQDLLGKQFF

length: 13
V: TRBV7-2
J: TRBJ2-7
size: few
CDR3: CASSPESYYEQYF

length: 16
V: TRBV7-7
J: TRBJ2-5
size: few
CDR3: CASSLELAGPGETQYF

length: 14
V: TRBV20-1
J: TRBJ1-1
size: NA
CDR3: CSATRKSGVTEAFF

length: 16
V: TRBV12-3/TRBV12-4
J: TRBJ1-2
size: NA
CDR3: CASSPQAGHLKWGYTF

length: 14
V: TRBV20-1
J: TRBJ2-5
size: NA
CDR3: CSARRASGDNEQYF

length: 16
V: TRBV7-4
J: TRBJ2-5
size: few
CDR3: CASSCGVSGSGKTQYF

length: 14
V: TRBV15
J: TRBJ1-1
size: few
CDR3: CATSSFAGGTEAFF

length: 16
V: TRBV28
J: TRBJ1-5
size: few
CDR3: CASSALGRGNGQPQHF

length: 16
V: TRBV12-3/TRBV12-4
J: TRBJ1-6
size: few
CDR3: CASSKNPTGTFSPLHF

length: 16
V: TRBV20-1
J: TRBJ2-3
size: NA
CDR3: CSAPRLAGAVTDTQYF

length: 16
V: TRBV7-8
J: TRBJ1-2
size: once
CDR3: CASSLVPSNPFYGYTF

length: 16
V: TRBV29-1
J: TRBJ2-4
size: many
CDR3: CSVSTSVGLAKNIQYF

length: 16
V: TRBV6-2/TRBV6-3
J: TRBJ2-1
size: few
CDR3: CASSYSLTRFYNEQFF

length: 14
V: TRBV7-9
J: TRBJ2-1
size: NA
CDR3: CASSLPGEIKEQFF

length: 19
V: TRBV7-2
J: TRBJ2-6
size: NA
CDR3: CASSLARTGGASGANVLTF

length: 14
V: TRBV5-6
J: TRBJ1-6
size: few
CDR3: CASSNWDRNSPLHF

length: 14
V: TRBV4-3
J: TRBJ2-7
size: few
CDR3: CASSQMTDAYEQYF

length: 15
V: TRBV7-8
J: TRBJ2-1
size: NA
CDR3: CASSHTTSQYNEQFF

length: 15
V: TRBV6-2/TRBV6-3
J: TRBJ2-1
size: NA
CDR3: CASSSQPFGRNEQFF

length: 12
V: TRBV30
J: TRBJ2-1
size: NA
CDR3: CAWSHSGAEQFF

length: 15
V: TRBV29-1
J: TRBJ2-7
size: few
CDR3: CSVARLAGGGYEQYF

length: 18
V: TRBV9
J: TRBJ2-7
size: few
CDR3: CASSGPGTTLHRLYEQYF

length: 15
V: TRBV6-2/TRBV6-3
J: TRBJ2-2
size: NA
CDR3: CASSLTGSATGELFF

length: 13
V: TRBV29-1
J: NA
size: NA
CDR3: CSVRGTGGDEQYF

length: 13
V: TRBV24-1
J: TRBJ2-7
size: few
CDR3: CATAGGLSYEQYF

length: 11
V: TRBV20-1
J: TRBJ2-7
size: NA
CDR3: CSGLAGVEQYF

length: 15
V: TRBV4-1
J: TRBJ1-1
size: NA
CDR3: CASSQFPVRNTEAFF

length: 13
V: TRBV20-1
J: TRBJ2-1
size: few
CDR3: CSATNTGGDEQFF

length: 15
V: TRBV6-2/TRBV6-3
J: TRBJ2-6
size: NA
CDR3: CASSDRGPGANVLTF

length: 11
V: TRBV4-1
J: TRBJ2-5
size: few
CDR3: CASSHPGQQYF

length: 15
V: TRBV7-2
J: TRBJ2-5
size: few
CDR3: CASSLAPQGRETQYF

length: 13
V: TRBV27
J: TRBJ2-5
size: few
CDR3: CASRTPGLGTQYF

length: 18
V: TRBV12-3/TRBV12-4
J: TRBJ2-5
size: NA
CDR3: CASSPGRQGEGVYNEQYF